Shown below are 3 T cell receptor beta chains from a single sample sequenced in a study of PD-L1 blockade in urothelial cancer. TCRdb's table, derived via immunoSEQ multiplex PCR, lists solely in-frame clones and lacks some. This table holds 30,000 to 45,000 clones, approximately 80% found once. Indicated time point: peripheral blood 6 weeks after treatment start. The material sequenced was PBMCs, taken around atezolizumab (anti-PD-L1) treatment. The receptor source for this set is a man aged 40-55 years with urothelial cancer.

This rearrangement joins TRBV19 to TRBJ1-3, with D possibly TRBD1 on 5 matching bases. Between the trimmed V and J ends, which lost 6 bases and 8 bases, there was a span of 14 bases. The CDR3 totals 13 residues. Per the germline V gene, CDR1 is LNHDA and CDR2 is SQIVND (reference sequence). CDR3 region: CASSPWGPDTIYF. DNA for the CDR3: TGTGCCAGTAGCCCCTGGGGCCCCGACACCATATATTTT.

This clone showed up just once. The rearrangement links TRBV11-2 to TRBJ1-2, with no clear D. Trimming stripped 4 bases from V and 4 bases from J, with 7 bases between. Germline V gene sequence: CDR1 SGHAT, CDR2 FQNNGV. The CDR3 consists of 12 residues. In DNA, the CDR3 is TGTGCCAGCAGCTCCGAGTTCTATGGCTACACCTTC. Its protein is CASSSEFYGYTF.

The chain joins TRBV5-5 to TRBJ2-7; 14 nucleotides line up with TRBD2. Germline-derived CDR1 and CDR2 are SGHKS and YYEKEE (reference sequence). The ends lost 0 bases at V and 4 bases at J; junction bases unmatched: 15. This CDR3 contains 20 residues. The CDR3 here is CASSLGRLRLAGGKNYEQYF. CDR3 sequence (DNA): TGTGCCAGCAGCTTGGGGCGTCTAAGACTAGCGGGAGGGAAAAATTACGAGCAGTACTTC.